A single sample gave rise to the 27 T cell receptor beta chains below, sequenced in a study of CD4+ T cells in melanoma. Only in-frame clones appear in the TCRdb table, and some are missing; sequencing was by immunoSEQ multiplex PCR. Of over 6,500 clones listed, approximately 64% were seen once; the top ten hold 22%. Sequenced sample: cells from a culture (not recorded whether cultured in vitro). Receptors originate from a human donor with melanoma.

This chain links TRBV9 with TRBJ1-2; no firm D call. This CDR3 spans 15 amino acids. CDR1 is SGDLS, CDR2 YYNGEE, per germline. The ends were cut back, 4 bases at V and 4 bases at J, with 17 bases in the middle. CDR3 DNA: TGTGCCAGCAGCCCTCCCCCAAGCGCTGCCTATGGCTACACCTTC. Encoded protein: CASSPPPSAAYGYTF.

Remarks on this clone: A read error may account for a junction end that differs from germline. V is TRBV7-7 and J is TRBJ2-3; D possibly corresponds to TRBD2 (5 bases). Germline V lookup: CDR1 SSHAT, CDR2 FNYEAQ (reference sequence). The CDR3 loop spans 12 amino acids. The CDR3 spells CASSPEGDTQYF. The CDR3 DNA is TGTGCTAGCAGCCCCGAGGGAGATACGCAGTATTTT.

The chain is built from TRBV5-1 and TRBJ1-2; 10 positions agree with TRBD1. There are 16 residues in the CDR3. Germline CDR1 and CDR2: SGHRS and YFSETQ. V dropped 0 bases and J dropped 3; count of bases not matched to a gene: 5. CDR3 protein: CASSLAFGTGDYGYTF. DNA of the CDR3: TGCGCCAGCAGCTTGGCCTTTGGGACAGGGGACTATGGCTACACCTTC.

The genes are TRBV5-4 and TRBJ2-7; D is possibly TRBD2 (5 bases). The germline V gene has CDR1 SGHNT and CDR2 YYREEE (reference sequence). Trimming removed 5 bases from V and 3 bases from J, with 12 bases in between. CDR3 length: 13 residues. The CDR3 region has the DNA TGTGCCAGCAGGCCCATGGGAGTCTACGAGCAGTACTTC. Amino acid sequence: CASRPMGVYEQYF. Filled out from reference TRBV5-4 and TRBJ2-7, the complete variable domain reads ETGVTQSPTHLIKTRGQQVTLRCSSQSGHNTVSWYQQALGQGPQFIFQYYREEENGRGNFPPRFSGLQFPNYSSELNVNALELDDSALYLCASRPMGVYEQYFGPGTRLTVT.

The rearrangement joins TRBV7-2 to TRBJ1-2; D not resolved. The CDR3 contains 16 residues. Trimming cost V 5 bases and J 5 bases, with 21 bases left between them. In germline, CDR1 is SGHTA, CDR2 FQGNSA. CDR3 sequence: CASSPWVGDGSYGYTF. The CDR3 DNA follows: TGTGCCAGCAGCCCCTGGGTGGGAGATGGATCTTATGGCTACACCTTC.

The V and J genes are TRBV15 and TRBJ1-2, with unresolved D. This CDR3 spans 12 amino acids. V was pared by 2 bases and J by 6 bases, with 7 bases between. Germline V CDR1 and CDR2: LNHNV, YYDKDF (reference sequence). The CDR3 here is CATSRSEHGYTF. The CDR3 DNA follows: TGTGCCACCAGCAGATCCGAACATGGCTACACCTTC.

The chain uses TRBV19 and TRBJ1-5; 9 positions match TRBD1. The ends lost 6 bases at V and 15 bases at J; junction bases unmatched: 12. The length of the CDR3 is 13 residues. Germline CDR1 reads LNHDA; CDR2 reads SQIVND (reference sequence). CDR3 sequence reads: CASSQQQGADVHF. In nucleotides, the CDR3 is TGTGCCAGTAGCCAACAACAGGGGGCGGATGTGCATTTT.

This chain links TRBV2 with TRBJ1-1; D unresolved. The CDR3 is 14 amino acids. V was cut by 5 bases and J by 3 bases, with 13 bases left in between. Per germline, CDR1 SNHLY and CDR2 FYNNEI. The chain's CDR3 is CASSQAGLHTEAFF. The CDR3 nucleotides are TGTGCCAGCAGTCAGGCAGGACTTCACACTGAAGCTTTCTTT.

The J gene is TRBJ1-1, the V gene TRBV30, with no clear D. Trimming pared 0 bases from V and 1 base from J, leaving 3 bases between. CDR1 and CDR2 from the germline V gene are GTSNPN and SVGIG (reference sequence). This CDR3 is built from 12 residues. This chain's CDR3 is CAWSVANTEAFF. DNA of the CDR3: TGTGCCTGGAGTGTAGCGAACACTGAAGCTTTCTTT.

This clone is classed as large. This sequence joins TRBV5-6 and TRBJ1-5, with 9 positions matching TRBD1. Germline CDR1 and CDR2: SGHDT and YYEEEE. V lost 4 bases and J lost 5; bases outside the gene matches: 10. The CDR3 is made up of 16 amino acids. The CDR3 is CASSVHRGPGDQPQHF. As DNA, the CDR3 is TGTGCCAGCAGCGTCCACAGGGGGCCAGGGGATCAGCCCCAGCATTTT.

In this sample, this clone is medium-sized (0.01 to 0.1%). V is TRBV7-3 and J is TRBJ1-4; D gene ambiguous. Germline V gene lookup returns CDR1 SGHTA and CDR2 FQGTGA. V shed 2 bases and J shed 2 bases, with 15 bases lying between them. The CDR3 has 17 residues. The CDR3 is CASSLSGNTRTNEKLFF. The CDR3 DNA sequence: TGTGCCAGCAGCTTATCCGGCAACACACGGACTAATGAAAAACTGTTTTTT.

The V call is TRBV9, the J call TRBJ2-1, with a tentative D call TRBD1 (6 bases). CDR1 is SGDLS and CDR2 is YYNGEE in the germline V gene. The CDR3 spans 14 residues. Trimming stripped 0 bases from V and 7 bases from J, with 11 bases between. The CDR3: CASSVVGAVNEQFF. As DNA, the CDR3 is TGTGCCAGCAGCGTAGTGGGGGCGGTAAATGAGCAGTTCTTC.

The genes are TRBV14 and TRBJ2-7; D may be TRBD2 (7 bases). The V end was cut by 1 base, the J end by 3 bases, with 19 bases between. CDR3 length: 17 amino acids. CDR1 SGHDN and CDR2 FVKESK come from the germline V gene. The CDR3 DNA reads as TGTGCCAGCAGCCAAGTACGACTGACGGGGGGCCTCTACGAGCAGTACTTC. Its protein product is CASSQVRLTGGLYEQYF.

The chain links TRBV29-1 to TRBJ1-1; D not resolved. Germline assignment: CDR1 SQVTM and CDR2 ANQGSEA. V lost 6 bases to trimming and J lost 4 bases, with 21 bases between them. CDR3 length: 15 residues. The CDR3 DNA follows: TGCAGCGTCCTTCCCGCAACGGCCCGATTCACTGAAGCTTTCTTT. It codes for CSVLPATARFTEAFF.

V and J are TRBV27 and TRBJ2-7, with TRBD1 identical over 8 bases. The CDR3 covers 12 residues. CDR1 is MNHEY, CDR2 SMNVEV, per germline (reference sequence). V lost 6 bases, J lost 6 bases, and 4 bases stayed unmatched. This CDR3 is CASSLTGGEQYF. Here the CDR3 DNA reads TGTGCCAGCAGCCTAACAGGGGGCGAGCAGTACTTC.

The V and J genes are TRBV2 and TRBJ2-1, with 7 bases fitting TRBD1. CDR1 and CDR2 (germline): SNHLY, FYNNEI. This CDR3 region has 13 residues. The V gene end was trimmed by 1 base and the J gene end by 11 bases; junction bases not matched to a gene: 5. The CDR3 region is CASSEEHRGKQFF. CDR3 coding DNA: TGTGCCAGCAGTGAAGAACACAGGGGAAAGCAGTTCTTC.

The chain is built from TRBV11-2 and TRBJ1-1; no clear D gene. CDR1 SGHAT and CDR2 FQNNGV come from the germline V gene. The CDR3 covers 13 residues. Trimming left V 2 bases short and J 1 base short, with 5 bases between. The DNA for the CDR3 is TGTGCCAGCAGCTTAACCCGGAACACTGAAGCTTTCTTT. Protein sequence: CASSLTRNTEAFF.

This clone came up once. V and J are TRBV9 and TRBJ1-1, with D hard to call. The CDR3 totals 16 residues. Germline V CDR1 and CDR2: SGDLS, YYNGEE. V dropped 0 bases and J dropped 0 bases, with 12 bases sitting between them. In DNA form, the CDR3 reads TGTGCCAGCAGCGTAGGTTTGATCGGGTTGAACACTGAAGCTTTCTTT. Encoded protein: CASSVGLIGLNTEAFF.

J is TRBJ2-3 and V is TRBV10-3; tentatively, D is TRBD1 or TRBD2 (7 bases each). CDR3 length: 14 residues. Germline assignment: CDR1 ENHRY and CDR2 SYGVKD. V was pared by 6 bases and J by 2 bases, with 12 bases between. The CDR3: CAIRQGGNTDTQYF. The DNA of the CDR3 is TGTGCCATCAGGCAGGGGGGGAACACAGATACGCAGTATTTT.

This clone showed up just a few times. The chain employs TRBV6-6 and TRBJ1-5; D unresolved. The CDR3 is 13 residues long. CDR1 is MNHNY, CDR2 SVGAGI, per germline (reference sequence). Trimming took 2 bases from V and 7 from J, leaving 9 bases between them. The CDR3 DNA follows: TGTGCCAGCAGTTACACGTTGGGACAGCCCCAGCATTTT. As protein: CASSYTLGQPQHF.

This clone is deemed medium-sized. CDR3 DNA sequence: TGTGCCAGCAGCGTTACCAACCGACAAGAGACCCAGTACTTC. This gives the protein CASSVTNRQETQYF. The V and J genes are TRBV9 and TRBJ2-5; D gene uncertain. The CDR3 length is 14 residues. The V end lost 2 bases, the J end lost 2 bases, and 10 bases lay between the germline ends. Germline-derived CDR1 and CDR2 are SGDLS and YYNGEE.

The chain recombines TRBV5-1 with TRBJ2-7; no clear D. V lost 0 bases and J 3 bases, leaving 13 bases between the germline ends. This CDR3 region has 15 residues. Germline CDR1 is SGHRS and CDR2 is YFSETQ. In DNA, the CDR3 is TGCGCCAGCAGCTTGGAGGGCAGGAGTGGCTACGAGCAGTACTTC. Translation gives CASSLEGRSGYEQYF. Variable domain in full (rest from reference TRBV5-1 and TRBJ2-7): KAGVTQTPRYLIKTRGQQVTLSCSPISGHRSVSWYQQTPGQGLQFLFEYFSETQRNKGNFPGRFSGRQFSNSRSEMNVSTLELGDSALYLCASSLEGRSGYEQYFGPGTRLTVT.

The chain joins TRBV9 to TRBJ1-2; 7 positions agree with TRBD1. The CDR3 covers 15 residues. CDR1 is SGDLS and CDR2 is YYNGEE in the germline V gene. V dropped 3 bases and J dropped 0; count of bases not matched to a gene: 5. The chain's CDR3 is CASSGYRGTNYGYTF. In nucleotides, the CDR3 is TGTGCCAGCAGCGGATACAGGGGCACTAACTATGGCTACACCTTC.

J is TRBJ2-1 and V is TRBV7-9, with 10 positions matching TRBD2. V lost 5 bases to trimming and J lost 7 bases; unmatched junction nucleotides: 8. This CDR3 spans 15 amino acids. In germline, CDR1 is SEHNR, CDR2 FQNEAQ (reference sequence). Here the CDR3 reads CASSLTSGARNEQFF. Written as DNA, the CDR3 is TGTGCCAGCAGCCTTACTAGCGGGGCTCGGAATGAGCAGTTCTTC. The variable domain in full, completed from reference TRBV7-9 and TRBJ2-1, reads DTGVSQNPRHKITKRGQNVTFRCDPISEHNRLYWYRQTLGQGPEFLTYFQNEAQLEKSRLLSDRFSAERPKGSFSTLEIQRTEQGDSAMYLCASSLTSGARNEQFFGPGTRLTVL.

The chain has TRBV28 and TRBJ2-1, with D unresolved. The V gene's germline CDR1 is MDHEN and CDR2 SYDVKM. V was clipped by 5 bases and J by 3 bases, with 11 bases between them. The CDR3 runs 14 residues. CDR3 protein: CASSPHTDYNEQFF. The CDR3 nucleotides are TGTGCCAGCAGTCCCCATACCGACTACAATGAGCAGTTCTTC.

The V call is TRBV7-3, the J call TRBJ2-2; D is perhaps TRBD2 (6 bases). CDR1 SGHTA and CDR2 FQGTGA come from the germline V gene. This CDR3 is 15 amino acids long. V shed 1 base and J shed 4 bases, with 10 bases lying between them. The CDR3 loop reads CASSLISGVTGELFF. CDR3 sequence (DNA): TGTGCCAGCAGCTTAATTTCGGGGGTCACCGGGGAGCTGTTTTTT.

The genes are TRBV12-2 and TRBJ1-2. TRBV12-2 represents a pseudogene. The CDR3 runs to 12 residues. In DNA, the CDR3 is TGTGCAAGTCGCTCCTCGTTATTTGGCTACACCTTC. Amino acid sequence: CASRSSLFGYTF.